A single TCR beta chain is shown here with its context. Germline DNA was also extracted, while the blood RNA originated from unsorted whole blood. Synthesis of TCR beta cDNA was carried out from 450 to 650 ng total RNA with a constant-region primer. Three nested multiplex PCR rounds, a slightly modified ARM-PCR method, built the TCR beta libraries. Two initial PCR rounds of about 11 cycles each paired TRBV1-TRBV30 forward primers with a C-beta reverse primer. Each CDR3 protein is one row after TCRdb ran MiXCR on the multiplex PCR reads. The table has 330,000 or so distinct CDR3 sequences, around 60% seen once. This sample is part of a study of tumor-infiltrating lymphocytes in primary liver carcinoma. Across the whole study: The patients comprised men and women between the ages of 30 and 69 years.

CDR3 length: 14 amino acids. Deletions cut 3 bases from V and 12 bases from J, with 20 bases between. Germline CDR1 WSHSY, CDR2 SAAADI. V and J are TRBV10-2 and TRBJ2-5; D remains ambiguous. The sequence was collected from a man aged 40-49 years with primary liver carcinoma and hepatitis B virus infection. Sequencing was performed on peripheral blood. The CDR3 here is CASSDAEVKESKYF. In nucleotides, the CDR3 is TGCGCCAGCAGTGATGCGGAAGTAAAAGAGTCCAAGTACTTC.